The present entry profiles one T cell receptor (beta chain) with its context. This record belongs to a study of T cells in Graves' hyperthyroidism and ophthalmopathy. Amplification yielded TCR beta CDR3 regions, with RNA transcripts as the source. HTBI primers were the set used in a first-round RT-PCR of the TCR CDR3. From the multiplex PCR reads, TCRdb called clonotypes with MiXCR, one entry per CDR3 protein. Altogether 400,000 or so distinct CDR3 sequences are present, roughly 15% being singletons, with the ten largest covering about 21%. After removal of 0 bases from V and 4 bases from J, the junction contained 8 bases not matched to a gene. Germline CDR1 is LNHDA and CDR2 is SQIVND (reference sequence). This CDR3 has 17 amino acids.

Sequences were obtained from blood. This chain joins TRBV19 and TRBJ2-2; 7 nucleotides align to TRBD1. The clonotype originates from a woman in her fifties or sixties with Graves' ophthalmopathy. As DNA, the CDR3 is TGTGCCAGTAGTATAGATCGAAGAACAGGGGTCACCGGGGAGCTGTTTTTT. Amino acids: CASSIDRRTGVTGELFF.